These 13 T cell receptor beta chains came from one sample sequenced in a study of cytomegalovirus exposure and HLA in healthy donors. Primers included in the PCR were 60 Vbeta and 13 Jbeta primers. Profiled with immunoSEQ multiplex PCR; TCRdb holds only in-frame clones, not every one. The profile shows some 120,000 clones, roughly four fifths of them singletons. Source material: PBMCs. The receptors derive from a male donor in good health and CMV-seropositive.

J is TRBJ1-2 and V is TRBV19, with TRBD1 as a possible D gene (5 bases). Trimming pared 8 bases from V and 4 bases from J, leaving 17 bases between. Germline loops: CDR1 LNHDA, CDR2 SQIVND (reference sequence). The CDR3 consists of 14 residues. Here the CDR3 reads CASLSTGSRYGYTF. The CDR3 nucleotides are TGTGCCAGTTTGTCCACAGGAAGCCGCTATGGCTACACCTTC. Variable domain in full (rest from reference TRBV19 and TRBJ1-2): DGGITQSPKYLFRKEGQNVTLSCEQNLNHDAMYWYRQDPGQGLRLIYYSQIVNDFQKGDIAEGYSVSREKKESFPLTVTSAQKNPTAFYLCASLSTGSRYGYTFGSGTRLTVV.

J is TRBJ2-2 and V is TRBV6-4, with 11 bases that match TRBD2. The CDR3 has 15 amino acids. Losses at the gene ends were 4 bases for V and 4 bases for J; bases not matched to a gene: 2. Germline V lookup: CDR1 MRHNA, CDR2 SNTAGT. The CDR3 sequence: CASSVTSGSTGELFF. Written as DNA, the CDR3 is TGTGCCAGCAGTGTAACTAGCGGGAGCACCGGGGAGCTGTTTTTT.

This clone was counted a few times. The genes are TRBV29-1 and TRBJ2-7; 8 bases map to TRBD2. V gave up 6 bases and J gave up 6 bases; unmatched junction bases: 10. Germline-derived CDR1 and CDR2 are SQVTM and ANQGSEA. This CDR3 region has 13 residues. CDR3: CSVRPAGAGEQYF. CDR3 nucleotide sequence: TGCAGCGTCCGGCCAGCGGGAGCCGGCGAGCAGTACTTC.

This clone has a handful of counts. The genes are TRBV18 and TRBJ1-1, with D hard to call. Germline-derived CDR1 and CDR2 are KGHSH and LQKENI. This CDR3 has 14 residues. V lost 0 bases and J lost 5, with 10 bases in between. The CDR3 here is CASSPPARRTEAFF. The CDR3 nucleotides are TGTGCCAGCTCACCACCCGCCCGGAGGACTGAAGCTTTCTTT.

The chain joins TRBV5-1 to TRBJ2-2; TRBD2 aligns across 7 bases. The V and J ends lost 0 bases and 2 bases, in that order; junction bases with no gene match: 4. This CDR3 has 16 residues. From germline, CDR1 is SGHRS and CDR2 YFSETQ. DNA of the CDR3: TGCGCCAGCAGCTTGGGGGCTAGCGGTAACACCGGGGAGCTGTTTTTT. This gives the protein CASSLGASGNTGELFF.

This rearrangement joins TRBV28 to TRBJ2-5; a possible D gene is TRBD2 (5 bases). The CDR3 covers 14 residues. Germline V gives CDR1 MDHEN, CDR2 SYDVKM. Trimming left V 3 bases short and J 7 bases short, with 15 bases between. CDR3 region: CASSFLNSVGTQYF. CDR3 DNA sequence: TGTGCCAGCAGTTTCCTCAATAGCGTCGGGACCCAGTACTTC.

A few counts support this clone. This chain joins TRBV25-1 and TRBJ1-4, with D unclear. The CDR3 has 12 amino acids. Trimming cost V 1 base and J 7 bases, with 4 bases left between them. Germline lookup yields CDR1 MGHDK and CDR2 SYGVNS. The CDR3 bases are TGTGCCAGCAGTGAATTGGCTGAAAAACTGTTTTTT. Translated, it gives CASSELAEKLFF.

The CDR3 protein is CASSLLAGEFHEQYF. The CDR3 DNA is TGTGCCAGCAGTTTATTAGCGGGAGAGTTCCACGAGCAGTACTTC. This rearrangement joins TRBV28 to TRBJ2-7, with 9 positions matching TRBD2. Germline CDR1 and CDR2: MDHEN and SYDVKM. CDR3 length: 15 amino acids. V was clipped by 1 base and J by 5 bases; unmatched bases: 6.

The V call is TRBV30, the J call TRBJ1-3; a weak D match, TRBD1 (6 bases). The V gene's germline CDR1 is GTSNPN and CDR2 SVGIG (reference sequence). V was shortened by 6 bases and J by 1 base, with 10 bases between the two germline ends. The CDR3 runs 13 residues. This chain's CDR3 is CACQGGSGNTIYF. The DNA for the CDR3 is TGTGCCTGTCAAGGGGGTTCTGGAAACACCATATATTTT.

This clone appeared a few times. The V call is TRBV18, the J call TRBJ2-5; the D is unclear. The CDR3 has 11 amino acids. Trimming took 6 bases from V and 1 from J, leaving 3 bases between them. Germline CDR1 and CDR2: KGHSH and LQKENI. The CDR3 is CASSRQETQYF. The CDR3 region has the DNA TGTGCCAGCTCTCGCCAAGAGACCCAGTACTTC.

A remark on this clone: Other nucleotide sequences in the sample specify the same CDR3. This rearrangement joins TRBV10-3 to TRBJ2-7; the D gene is possibly TRBD2 (6 bases). Germline-derived CDR1 and CDR2 are ENHRY and SYGVKD. This CDR3 is 15 amino acids long. V was cut by 5 bases and J by 0 bases, with 14 bases left in between. CDR3 nucleotides: TGTGCCATCAGTCCGGGACTCGCCGACTCCTACGAGCAGTACTTC. Amino acid sequence: CAISPGLADSYEQYF.

This clone was observed a few times. V and J are TRBV19 and TRBJ1-4, with D unresolved. V lost 4 bases and J lost 8, with 14 bases in between. Germline CDR1 LNHDA, CDR2 SQIVND (reference sequence). The CDR3 is 14 amino acids. CDR3 in DNA: TGTGCCAGTAGTAGTCCGGGAACTGAAGAAAAACTGTTTTTT. This encodes CASSSPGTEEKLFF.

The chain combines TRBV10-2 with TRBJ1-4; 9 bases match TRBD1. The V and J ends lost 8 bases and 1 base, in that order; junction bases with no gene match: 11. The CDR3 is 17 amino acids. Germline V CDR1 and CDR2: WSHSY, SAAADI. CDR3 bases: TGCGCCAGCGGAGGGACAGGGCGCCACGTAACTAATGAAAAACTGTTTTTT. This codes for CASGGTGRHVTNEKLFF.